These 28 T cell receptor beta chains came from one sample sequenced in a study of T cell responses to AZD1222 COVID-19 vaccine. TCRdb's table, derived via immunoSEQ multiplex PCR, lists solely in-frame clones and lacks some. The sample carries 100,000 to 150,000 clones, roughly 92% recorded once. The specimen was peripheral blood, collected 28 days after the second AZD1222 dose. Every receptor here comes from an adult who received the AZD1222 COVID-19 vaccine.

The rearrangement links TRBV7-2 to TRBJ2-5; D is possibly TRBD2 (6 bases). V lost 1 base and J lost 1, with 13 bases in between. The germline CDR1 and CDR2 sequences are SGHTA and FQGNSA. The length of the CDR3 is 16 residues. As DNA, the CDR3 is TGTGCCAGCAGCTTAGTCGGAGGGAAGGGCCAAGAGACCCAGTACTTC. This translates into CASSLVGGKGQETQYF.

The chain has TRBV25-1 and TRBJ1-2; D ambiguous. The CDR3 is made up of 16 amino acids. The ends were cut back, 2 bases at V and 3 bases at J, with 16 bases in the middle. The V gene's germline CDR1 is MGHDK and CDR2 SYGVNS. CDR3 amino acids: CASSEPSSGEYYGYTF. CDR3 DNA sequence: TGTGCCAGCAGTGAACCGTCGAGCGGGGAATACTATGGCTACACCTTC.

The rearrangement joins TRBV5-1 to TRBJ2-7; 8 nucleotides agree with TRBD2. In germline, CDR1 is SGHRS, CDR2 YFSETQ. The V gene end was trimmed by 3 bases and the J gene end by 7 bases; junction bases not matched to a gene: 12. The CDR3 extends over 15 amino acids. DNA for the CDR3: TGCGCCAGCAGCTCTTCCTCAGCGGGAGTCGGGGAGCAGTACTTC. Amino acids: CASSSSSAGVGEQYF.

The genes are TRBV30 and TRBJ1-1; D is undetermined. Germline V gives CDR1 GTSNPN, CDR2 SVGIG (reference sequence). This CDR3 has 11 amino acids. The CDR3 DNA follows: TGTGCTGGAAGGGCAAACACTGAAGCTTTCTTT. This codes for CAGRANTEAFF.

DNA of the CDR3: TGTGCCAGCAGTTTATACAGGGGCGGTCAGCCCCAGCATTTT. The encoded protein is CASSLYRGGQPQHF. This chain joins TRBV27 and TRBJ1-5; 7 bases line up with TRBD1. Trimming took 1 base from V and 6 from J; bases not matched to a gene: 3. Germline V gene sequence: CDR1 MNHEY, CDR2 SMNVEV (reference sequence). The CDR3 is made up of 14 amino acids.

For this clone: The sample carries other DNA sequences with the same CDR3. V gene TRBV18 combines with J gene TRBJ2-5; no reliable D call. V was trimmed by 3 bases and J by 2 bases, leaving 1 base between them. The CDR3 runs to 11 residues. Per the germline V gene, CDR1 is KGHSH and CDR2 is LQKENI. The CDR3 sequence: CASSPQETQYF. The CDR3 coding sequence is TGTGCCAGCTCACCTCAAGAGACCCAGTACTTC.

The chain employs TRBV6-4 and TRBJ2-2; D is uncertain. The length of the CDR3 is 15 residues. V lost 3 bases and J 0 bases, leaving 8 bases between the germline ends. Germline assignment: CDR1 MRHNA and CDR2 SNTAGT. CDR3 residues: CASSEQPTNTGELFF. Here the CDR3 DNA reads TGTGCCAGCAGTGAACAGCCCACGAACACCGGGGAGCTGTTTTTT.

The chain employs TRBV10-3 and TRBJ1-2; weak D call: TRBD1 (5 bases). Trimming removed 4 bases from V and 3 bases from J, with 15 bases in between. The CDR3 spans 15 residues. Germline CDR1 is ENHRY and CDR2 is SYGVKD. In DNA, the CDR3 is TGTGCCATCAGTGGGGGCCCTCCCCGGGACTATGGCTACACCTTC. Translation: CAISGGPPRDYGYTF.

The rearrangement uses TRBV4-3 and TRBJ1-2, with a weak D call TRBD1 (5 bases). The CDR3 is made up of 13 amino acids. Per germline, CDR1 LGHNA and CDR2 YSLEER. Trimming cost V 4 bases and J 8 bases, with 14 bases left between them. CDR3 residues: CASSRGDSRGYTF. The CDR3 nucleotides are TGCGCCAGCAGCCGAGGAGACAGTCGGGGCTACACCTTC.

The chain uses TRBV9 and TRBJ2-7, with a possible D match to TRBD2 (5 bases). Germline CDR1 reads SGDLS; CDR2 reads YYNGEE. Between the trimmed V and J ends, which lost 3 bases and 4 bases, there was a span of 14 bases. The length of the CDR3 is 14 residues. CDR3 nucleotide sequence: TGTGCCAGCAGCGCCGACCCCTTAGCGTACGAGCAGTACTTC. This encodes CASSADPLAYEQYF.

The J gene is TRBJ2-3, the V gene TRBV9; D is possibly TRBD2 (5 bases). Germline V gene sequence: CDR1 SGDLS, CDR2 YYNGEE. This CDR3 is 15 amino acids long. V was shortened by 5 bases and J by 2 bases, with 15 bases between the two germline ends. The CDR3 DNA reads TGTGCCAGCAGTTTCGGCGGGCCTTACACAGATACGCAGTATTTT. It is translated as CASSFGGPYTDTQYF.

The V call is TRBV19, the J call TRBJ1-2; D is unresolved. V lost 6 bases to trimming and J lost 5 bases, with 10 bases between them. Germline assignment: CDR1 LNHDA and CDR2 SQIVND (reference sequence). The CDR3 spans 12 residues. This CDR3 is CASSNLGYGYTF. The CDR3, as DNA: TGTGCCAGTAGCAACCTGGGTTATGGCTACACCTTC.

V gene TRBV12-3 or TRBV12-4 combines with J gene TRBJ1-1, with no clear D. Trimming removed 0 bases from V and 0 bases from J, with 2 bases in between. The CDR3 totals 13 residues. The CDR3 bases are TGTGCCAGCAGTTTAGCGCTGAACACTGAAGCTTTCTTT. Its protein is CASSLALNTEAFF.

V gene TRBV24-1 combines with J gene TRBJ2-1; 13 bases align to TRBD2. Germline-derived CDR1 and CDR2 are KGHDR and SFDVKD. V gave up 2 bases and J gave up 4 bases; unmatched junction bases: 7. The CDR3 covers 18 residues. The CDR3 is CATSDSDGLAGVYNEQFF. CDR3 sequence (DNA): TGTGCCACCAGTGATTCGGATGGACTAGCGGGAGTTTACAATGAGCAGTTCTTC.

The J gene is TRBJ2-1, the V gene TRBV4-3; no firm D call. CDR3 length: 13 residues. With 0 bases removed from V and 8 bases from J, the gap between germline ends came to 8 bases. CDR1 and CDR2 (germline): LGHNA, YSLEER. CDR3 DNA: TGCGCCAGCAGCCAAGAAAGGGTCTATGAGCAGTTCTTC. Translated: CASSQERVYEQFF.

The chain's CDR3 is CASSAGSRGGELFF. CDR3 sequence (DNA): TGTGCCAGCTCAGCCGGGTCCAGGGGCGGGGAGCTGTTTTTT. This chain uses TRBV7-2 with TRBJ2-2, with D possibly matching TRBD1 (6 bases). Looked up from germline, CDR1 is SGHTA and CDR2 is FQGNSA. V was pared by 8 bases and J by 7 bases, with 17 bases between. The CDR3 sequence is 14 residues long.

The count of this clone is one. The gene calls are TRBV11-3 and TRBJ2-1; no clear D gene. The CDR3 length is 12 residues. V lost 3 bases and J lost 9, with 9 bases in between. Germline V gene lookup returns CDR1 SGHNT and CDR2 YENEEA. CDR3 amino acids: CASSLNAVEQFF. The CDR3 DNA reads TGTGCCAGCAGCTTGAATGCTGTTGAGCAGTTCTTC.

The chain uses TRBV6-6 and TRBJ2-5, with 8 bases matching TRBD2. V lost 0 bases, J lost 5 bases, and 5 bases stayed unmatched. The CDR3 runs to 15 residues. Germline assignment: CDR1 MNHNY and CDR2 SVGAGI (reference sequence). CDR3 in amino acids: CASSYSRGAWETQYF. CDR3 bases: TGTGCCAGCAGTTACTCGCGGGGGGCCTGGGAGACCCAGTACTTC.

This chain uses TRBV19 with TRBJ1-2; D may be TRBD1 (6 bases). The CDR3 loop spans 16 amino acids. V lost 6 bases to trimming and J lost 2 bases, with 19 bases between them. Germline-derived CDR1 and CDR2 are LNHDA and SQIVND (reference sequence). CDR3 residues: CASSLPGHGANYGYTF. DNA for the CDR3: TGTGCCAGTAGCTTGCCGGGACACGGAGCAAACTATGGCTACACCTTC.

J is TRBJ2-3 and V is TRBV28, with D tentatively TRBD2 (6 bases). This CDR3 spans 14 amino acids. The V gene lost 7 bases and the J gene lost 4 bases, with 15 bases spanning the gap. In germline, CDR1 is MDHEN, CDR2 SYDVKM. CDR3 amino acids: CASISGSPADTQYF. In nucleotides, the CDR3 is TGTGCCAGCATTAGCGGCTCACCCGCAGATACGCAGTATTTT. Combining the CDR3 with reference TRBV28 and TRBJ2-3 gives the whole variable domain DVKVTQSSRYLVKRTGEKVFLECVQDMDHENMFWYRQDPGLGLRLIYFSYDVKMKEKGDIPEGYSVSREKKERFSLILESASTNQTSMYLCASISGSPADTQYFGPGTRLTVL.

The chain is built from TRBV6-5 and TRBJ1-1; 7 bases agree with TRBD1. V shed 5 bases, J shed 5 bases, and the junction held 8 bases outside the gene matches. Germline CDR1 and CDR2: MNHEY and SVGAGI. CDR3 length: 14 residues. The CDR3 bases are TGTGCCAGCAGTCCCAGACAGGGAGGGACTGAAGCTTTCTTT. It is translated as CASSPRQGGTEAFF.

The CDR3 nucleotides are TGTGCCAGCAGTTCTAGAAACTATGGCTACACCTTC. Translated: CASSSRNYGYTF. The chain is built from TRBV9 and TRBJ1-2, with unresolved D. V gave up 5 bases and J gave up 2 bases, with 7 bases separating them. This CDR3 has 12 residues. The germline V gene encodes CDR1 SGDLS and CDR2 YYNGEE.

This chain links TRBV29-1 with TRBJ2-7; possibly TRBD1 for D (5 bases). Trimming pared 5 bases from V and 7 bases from J, leaving 15 bases between. From germline, CDR1 is SQVTM and CDR2 ANQGSEA. The CDR3 loop spans 12 amino acids. The DNA of the CDR3 is TGCAGCGTTCTCAGGGCCTTGGGGGAGCAGTACTTC. Its translation: CSVLRALGEQYF.

This clone has just one count. V is TRBV5-4 and J is TRBJ2-5, with D tentatively TRBD2 (5 bases). Germline CDR1 and CDR2: SGHNT and YYREEE (reference sequence). The CDR3 is 14 residues long. V shed 1 base and J shed 3 bases, with 10 bases lying between them. The CDR3 protein is CASSLMAGEETQYF. The CDR3 bases are TGTGCCAGCAGCTTGATGGCGGGTGAAGAGACCCAGTACTTC.

CDR3 nucleotide sequence: TGTGCCAGCAGCTTACTCGGACAGGGGAGTAACACCATATATTTT. It yields the protein CASSLLGQGSNTIYF. The chain links TRBV7-2 to TRBJ1-3; 9 bases align to TRBD1. Germline trimming cut 2 bases from V and 7 bases from J; bases unmatched to any gene: 6. This CDR3 has 15 amino acids. CDR1 and CDR2 (germline): SGHTA, FQGNSA.

The CDR3 reads CSASSPTTYEQYF. The CDR3 DNA sequence: TGCAGTGCTAGTTCCCCCACAACCTACGAGCAGTACTTC. The chain carries TRBV20-1 and TRBJ2-7, with D hard to call. Trimming removed 3 bases from V and 2 bases from J, with 11 bases in between. Germline CDR1 DFQATT, CDR2 SNEGSKA (reference sequence). The CDR3 loop spans 13 amino acids.

The chain uses TRBV19 and TRBJ1-4; 11 nucleotides line up with TRBD1. The length of the CDR3 is 17 residues. CDR1 is LNHDA, CDR2 SQIVND, per germline (reference sequence). The J segment lost 2 bases and the V segment lost 5 bases, leaving 7 bases of the junction unmatched. The CDR3 DNA sequence: TGTGCCAGTAGTGACCGGGACAGGGGGACGACTAATGAAAAACTGTTTTTT. Its translation: CASSDRDRGTTNEKLFF.

The chain couples TRBV6-2 or TRBV6-3 to TRBJ1-1; D possibly corresponds to TRBD1 (5 bases). Germline lookup yields CDR1 MNHEY and CDR2 SVGEGT. Trimming removed 2 bases from V and 0 bases from J, with 13 bases in between. The CDR3 runs to 16 residues. CDR3 nucleotide sequence: TGTGCCAGCAGTTACCCGCAGGGAGTAGTGAACACTGAAGCTTTCTTT. Translated: CASSYPQGVVNTEAFF.